The T cell receptor (beta chain) described here comes from a study of type 1 regulatory T cells. Study context: T-allo10 is an in vitro-generated, Tr1-enriched CD4 T cell product specific for alloantigen.

TCRdb analysed the reads with MiXCR anew, one entry per CDR3 protein. The table includes tens of thousands of distinct CDR3 sequences, under 25% detected once. The V gene end was trimmed by 3 bases and the J gene end by 1 base; junction bases not matched to a gene: 7. The germline gives CDR1 SGDLS, CDR2 YYNGEE. The CDR3 loop spans 15 amino acids. The study, taken as a whole, reports: Tr1 cells had a more restricted TCR repertoire than non-Tr1 cells.

About this clonotype itself: Its antigen is not identified.

The sequence derives from a human donor in good health. What was sequenced was cultured type 1 regulatory T (Tr1) cells, either the whole culture or a sorted fraction (not recorded which). The chain combines TRBV9 with TRBJ2-7; TRBD2 matches 7 bases. The chain's CDR3 is CASSAGGSASYEQYF. CDR3 in DNA: TGTGCCAGCAGCGCGGGGGGTAGCGCATCCTACGAGCAGTACTTC.